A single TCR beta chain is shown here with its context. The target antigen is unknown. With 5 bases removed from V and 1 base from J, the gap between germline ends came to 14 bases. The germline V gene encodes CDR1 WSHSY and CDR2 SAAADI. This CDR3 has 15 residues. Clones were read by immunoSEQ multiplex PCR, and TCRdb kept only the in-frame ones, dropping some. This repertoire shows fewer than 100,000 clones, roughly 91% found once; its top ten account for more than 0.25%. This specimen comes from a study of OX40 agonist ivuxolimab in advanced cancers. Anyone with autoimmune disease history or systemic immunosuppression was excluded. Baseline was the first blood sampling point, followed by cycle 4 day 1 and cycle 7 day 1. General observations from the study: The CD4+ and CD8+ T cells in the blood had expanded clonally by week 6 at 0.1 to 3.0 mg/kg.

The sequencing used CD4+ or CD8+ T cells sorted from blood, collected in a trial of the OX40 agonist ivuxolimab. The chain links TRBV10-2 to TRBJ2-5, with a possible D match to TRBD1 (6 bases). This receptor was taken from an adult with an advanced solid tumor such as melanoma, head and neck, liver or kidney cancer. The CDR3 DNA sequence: TGCGCCAGCAGTACTCAGGGGACCTTCCAAGAGACCCAGTACTTC. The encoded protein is CASSTQGTFQETQYF.